This TCR beta chain originates from a study of blood T cell repertoires in COVID-19. Study in general: Spain, Italy and the United States supplied samples that represented acute and convalescent COVID-19.

Profiled with immunoSEQ multiplex PCR; TCRdb holds only in-frame clones, not every one. Of hundreds of thousands of clones listed, about 90% are singletons. Germline V gene data show CDR1 as SNHLY and CDR2 as FYNNEI. V shed 4 bases and J shed 6 bases, with 23 bases lying between them. CDR3 length: 17 amino acids. The TCR comes from a man younger than 35 with COVID-19, enrolled during active disease. The sequenced sample consisted of peripheral blood. The rearrangement links TRBV2 to TRBJ2-3, with D perhaps matching TRBD1 (6 bases). CDR3 in amino acids: CASSVSTSGALQDTQYF. CDR3 DNA: TGTGCCAGCAGTGTCTCCACATCAGGGGCCCTCCAGGATACGCAGTATTTT.